This passage covers 12 T cell receptor beta chains from one sample sequenced in a study of cytomegalovirus exposure and HLA in healthy donors. 60 Vbeta and 13 Jbeta primers were used in PCR. TCRdb keeps only in-frame clones here, not all; method: immunoSEQ multiplex PCR. The repertoire includes roughly 170,000 clones, roughly 80% of them detected once, and roughly 0.69% sits in the top ten. The sequencing sample was made of PBMCs. The source is a woman aged 18-30 years in good health and CMV-seronegative.

The rearrangement links TRBV27 to TRBJ1-3; 8 bases match TRBD1. V lost 7 bases, J lost 4 bases, and 9 bases stayed unmatched. Germline CDR1 and CDR2: MNHEY and SMNVEV (reference sequence). The CDR3 extends over 15 amino acids. The CDR3, as DNA: TGTGCCAGCAAGCTCCAGGGGGCGCGGGGAAACACCATATATTTT. It codes for CASKLQGARGNTIYF.

This sequence joins TRBV28 and TRBJ1-5, with 10 bases fitting TRBD1. CDR3 length: 16 amino acids. Germline V CDR1 and CDR2: MDHEN, SYDVKM. The J segment lost 2 bases and the V segment lost 6 bases, leaving 7 bases of the junction unmatched. The CDR3 nucleotides read TGTGCCAGCAGCCAGACAGGGGGCGTCGGCAATCAGCCCCAGCATTTT. This sequence encodes CASSQTGGVGNQPQHF.

The CDR3 here is CASSPYEKLFF. DNA for the CDR3: TGTGCCAGCAGTCCTTATGAAAAACTGTTTTTT. The rearrangement joins TRBV28 to TRBJ1-4; D not resolved. The germline V and J ends were trimmed by 5 bases and 6 bases, with 4 bases remaining between them. The CDR3 consists of 11 residues. Looked up from germline, CDR1 is MDHEN and CDR2 is SYDVKM.

This clone has just one count. J is TRBJ2-1 and V is TRBV6-5; TRBD2 might be the D (5 bases). The CDR3 has 16 residues. In germline, CDR1 is MNHEY, CDR2 SVGAGI. V dropped 4 bases and J dropped 6 bases, with 19 bases sitting between them. For the CDR3, the DNA is TGTGCCAGCAGTTTATTTAGCTTGACCGGGGTCAATGAGCAGTTCTTC. Residues: CASSLFSLTGVNEQFF.

The CDR3 region has the DNA TGTGCCAACCACGATCTTCGGACAAGAGGCCATGGCTACACCTTC. Amino acid sequence: CANHDLRTRGHGYTF. This sequence joins TRBV28 and TRBJ1-2, with D possibly TRBD1 on 5 matching bases. This CDR3 comprises 15 residues. Germline values: CDR1 MDHEN, CDR2 SYDVKM. Trimming took 10 bases from V and 6 from J, leaving 24 bases between them.

This rearrangement joins TRBV30 to TRBJ2-5; 8 positions match TRBD2. This CDR3 is built from 18 residues. Trimming took 0 bases from V and 2 from J; bases not matched to a gene: 14. Germline lookup yields CDR1 GTSNPN and CDR2 SVGIG (reference sequence). CDR3 sequence: CAWSVLLAGASGQETQYF. CDR3 nucleotide sequence: TGTGCCTGGAGTGTACTTCTGGCCGGGGCTAGCGGGCAAGAGACCCAGTACTTC. Supplemented by reference TRBV30 and TRBJ2-5, the full variable domain reads SQTIHQWPATLVQPVGSPLSLECTVEGTSNPNLYWYRQAAGRGLQLLFYSVGIGQISSEVPQNLSASRPQDRQFILSSKKLLLSDSGFYLCAWSVLLAGASGQETQYFGPGTRLLVL.

The sample holds one count of this clone. The chain couples TRBV18 to TRBJ2-7; TRBD1 agrees at 10 bases. The V segment lost 2 bases and the J segment 2 bases; nucleotides outside the gene matches: 3. Germline V gene sequence: CDR1 KGHSH, CDR2 LQKENI. CDR3 size: 15 residues. The CDR3 loop is CASSPTGTGAYEQYF. The CDR3 bases are TGTGCCAGCTCACCAACCGGGACAGGGGCCTACGAGCAGTACTTC.

This rearrangement joins TRBV7-9 to TRBJ1-2; 7 bases agree with TRBD1. The germline gives CDR1 SEHNR, CDR2 FQNEAQ (reference sequence). V shed 5 bases and J 8 bases; nucleotides not matched to a gene: 11. CDR3 length equals 14 residues. The CDR3 is CASSKRDSPLGYTF. The DNA for the CDR3 is TGTGCCAGCAGCAAACGGGACAGCCCTTTGGGCTACACCTTC.

This chain connects TRBV25-1 to TRBJ2-7; D perhaps matches TRBD2 (5 bases). Germline-derived CDR1 and CDR2 are MGHDK and SYGVNS. The germline V and J ends were trimmed by 4 bases and 0 bases, with 10 bases remaining between them. This CDR3 is built from 14 residues. The CDR3 DNA reads TGTGCCAGCAGTGGCGGGCACAGCTCCTACGAGCAGTACTTC. Translation gives CASSGGHSSYEQYF.

This clone was seen a single time. The chain combines TRBV11-3 with TRBJ2-1; 10 nucleotides align to TRBD2. Germline CDR1 and CDR2: SGHNT and YENEEA. V shed 5 bases, J shed 4 bases, and the junction held 8 bases outside the gene matches. The CDR3 extends over 16 amino acids. As DNA, the CDR3 is TGTGCCAGCAGCGTGATAGCGGGAGGACTTTACAATGAGCAGTTCTTC. As protein: CASSVIAGGLYNEQFF.

The chain couples TRBV30 to TRBJ1-4; D unclear. Trimming stripped 4 bases from V and 5 bases from J, with 11 bases between. The CDR3 spans 13 residues. Germline CDR1 and CDR2: GTSNPN and SVGIG (reference sequence). For the CDR3, the DNA is TGTGCCTGGAACGGGAGACCGAATGAAAAACTGTTTTTT. Translated: CAWNGRPNEKLFF.

J is TRBJ1-1 and V is TRBV19, with D possibly matching TRBD1 (6 bases). The CDR3 is 11 residues long. CDR1 is LNHDA and CDR2 is SQIVND in the germline V gene (reference sequence). V was trimmed by 10 bases and J by 5 bases, leaving 11 bases between them. CDR3 nucleotide sequence: TGTGCCACGGGCAGGGGAACTGAAGCTTTCTTT. Its translation is CATGRGTEAFF.